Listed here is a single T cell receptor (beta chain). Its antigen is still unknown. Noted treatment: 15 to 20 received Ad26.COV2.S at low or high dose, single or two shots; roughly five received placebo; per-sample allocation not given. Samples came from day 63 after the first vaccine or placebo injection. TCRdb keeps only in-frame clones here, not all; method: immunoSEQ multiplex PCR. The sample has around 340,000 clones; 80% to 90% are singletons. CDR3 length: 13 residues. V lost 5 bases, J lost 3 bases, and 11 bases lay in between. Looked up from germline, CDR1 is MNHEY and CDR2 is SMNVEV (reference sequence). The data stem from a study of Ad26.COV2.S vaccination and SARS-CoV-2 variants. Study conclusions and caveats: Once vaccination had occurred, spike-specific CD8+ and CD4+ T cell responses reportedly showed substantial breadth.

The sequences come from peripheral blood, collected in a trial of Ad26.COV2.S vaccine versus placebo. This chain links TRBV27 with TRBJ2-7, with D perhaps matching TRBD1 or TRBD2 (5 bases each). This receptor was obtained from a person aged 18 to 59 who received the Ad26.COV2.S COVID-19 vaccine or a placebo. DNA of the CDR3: TGTGCCAGCAGTGGGACGTCCAACTACGAGCAGTACTTC. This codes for CASSGTSNYEQYF.